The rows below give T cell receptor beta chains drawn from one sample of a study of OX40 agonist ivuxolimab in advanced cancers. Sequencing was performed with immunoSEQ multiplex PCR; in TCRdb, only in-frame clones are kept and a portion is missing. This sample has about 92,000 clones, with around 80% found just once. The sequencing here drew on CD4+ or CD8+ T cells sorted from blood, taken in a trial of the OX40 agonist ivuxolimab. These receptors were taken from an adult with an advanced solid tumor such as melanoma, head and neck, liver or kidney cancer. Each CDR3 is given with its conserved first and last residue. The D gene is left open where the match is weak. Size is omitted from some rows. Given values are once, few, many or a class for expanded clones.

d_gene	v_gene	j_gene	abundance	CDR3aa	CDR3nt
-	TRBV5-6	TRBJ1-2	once	CASSQWANYGYTF	TGTGCCAGCAGCCAATGGGCTAACTATGGCTACACCTTC
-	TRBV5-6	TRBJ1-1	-	CASNPGNLNTEAFF	TGTGCCAGCAACCCCGGCAACCTGAACACTGAAGCTTTCTTT
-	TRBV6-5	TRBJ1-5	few	CASRATGHQPQHF	TGTGCCAGCAGGGCTACTGGACATCAGCCCCAGCATTTT
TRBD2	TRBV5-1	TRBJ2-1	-	CASRLAGLYNEQFF	TGCGCCAGCAGGCTAGCGGGCCTCTACAATGAGCAGTTCTTC
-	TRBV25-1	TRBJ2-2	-	CASYNTGELFF	TGTGCCAGCTACAACACCGGGGAGCTGTTTTTT
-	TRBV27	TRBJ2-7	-	CASSLSRGTYEQYF	TGTGCCAGCAGTTTATCAAGGGGCACCTACGAGCAGTACTTC
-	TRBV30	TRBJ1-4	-	CAWNRGSNEKLFF	TGTGCCTGGAACCGCGGCTCCAATGAAAAACTGTTTTTT
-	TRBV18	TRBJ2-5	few	CASSQLQQETQYF	TGTGCCAGCTCACAGCTACAGCAAGAGACCCAGTACTTC
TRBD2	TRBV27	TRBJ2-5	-	CASSRLAGFAGETQYF	TGTGCCAGCAGTAGACTAGCAGGCTTCGCGGGAGAGACCCAGTACTTC
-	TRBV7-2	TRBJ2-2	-	CASSLDLATGELFF	TGTGCCAGCAGCTTAGACCTAGCAACCGGGGAGCTGTTTTTT
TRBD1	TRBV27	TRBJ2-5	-	CASSSGTGGAETQYF	TGTGCCAGCAGTTCGGGGACAGGGGGCGCAGAGACCCAGTACTTC
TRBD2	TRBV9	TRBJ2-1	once	CASATGTSGRGYEQFF	TGTGCCAGCGCAACCGGGACTAGCGGGAGAGGTTATGAGCAGTTCTTC
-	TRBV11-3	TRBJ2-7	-	CASSSPTNSYEQYF	TGTGCCAGCAGCTCGCCCACTAACTCCTACGAGCAGTACTTC
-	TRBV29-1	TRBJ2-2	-	CSVVENTGELFF	TGCAGCGTTGTTGAGAACACCGGGGAGCTGTTTTTT